The 28 T cell receptor beta chains below come from one sample, sequenced in a study of T-cell reconstitution after alpha-beta-depleted transplantation in children. For TCRbeta, the library was prepared with unique molecular identifiers. MiXCR was run by TCRdb on the PCR reads, yielding one entry per CDR3 protein. The table lists fewer than 550,000 distinct CDR3 sequences, about 10% of them singletons. Material: PBMCs, obtained before TCRalphabeta/CD19-depleted stem cell transplant. The receptors derive from a child aged 2-15 years with inherited bone marrow failure, due to receive a stem cell transplant.

This clonotype was observed at least ten times. The chain recombines TRBV5-1 with TRBJ1-4; D is ambiguous. CDR1 is SGHRS and CDR2 is YFSETQ in the germline V gene. The V end lost 0 bases, the J end lost 7 bases, and 16 bases lay between the germline ends. The CDR3 length is 16 residues. In DNA form, the CDR3 reads TGCGCCAGCAGCTTGGATCCTGGATCGTTGAGTGAAAAACTGTTTTTT. This gives the protein CASSLDPGSLSEKLFF.

The chain uses TRBV20-1 and TRBJ1-5; D might be TRBD1 (6 bases). V lost 3 bases to trimming and J lost 7 bases, with 10 bases between them. The CDR3 has 12 residues. Germline V lookup: CDR1 DFQATT, CDR2 SNEGSKA (reference sequence). The CDR3 sequence is CSASVGAQPQHF. CDR3 nucleotide sequence: TGCAGTGCTAGCGTGGGGGCACAGCCCCAGCATTTT.

At least ten counts were recorded for this clonotype. This chain links TRBV6-5 with TRBJ2-5; the D gene could be TRBD1 or TRBD2 (6 bases each). The CDR3 length is 15 residues. V dropped 0 bases and J dropped 4 bases, with 12 bases sitting between them. CDR1 is MNHEY and CDR2 is SVGAGI in the germline V gene. In DNA, the CDR3 is TGTGCCAGCAGTTACTCGCTGGGGGGCCGAGAGACCCAGTACTTC. Amino acids: CASSYSLGGRETQYF.

This clonotype occurred a few times. The V gene is TRBV27, the J gene TRBJ2-1; D gene uncertain. The CDR3 covers 12 residues. Germline V gene sequence: CDR1 MNHEY, CDR2 SMNVEV (reference sequence). V shed 8 bases and J shed 0 bases, with 5 bases lying between them. DNA of the CDR3: TGTGCCAGCGGGTACTCCTACAATGAGCAGTTCTTC. Its protein is CASGYSYNEQFF.

The chain has TRBV27 and TRBJ2-3; 7 bases fit TRBD2. Germline V CDR1 and CDR2: MNHEY, SMNVEV (reference sequence). V lost 5 bases, J lost 0 bases, and 8 bases stayed unmatched. The CDR3 runs 16 residues. In DNA, the CDR3 is TGTGCCAGCAGTCCCCAACTAGCGTCTAGCACAGATACGCAGTATTTT. It yields the protein CASSPQLASSTDTQYF.

This clonotype was recorded many times. The J gene is TRBJ2-1, the V gene TRBV12-3 or TRBV12-4, with TRBD2 identical over 9 bases. Trimming cost V 7 bases and J 1 base; bases outside gene matches: 5. CDR3 length: 15 amino acids. CDR3 DNA sequence: TGTGCCAGCAACCGAGCGGGAGGTTCCTACAATGAGCAGTTCTTC. Encoded protein: CASNRAGGSYNEQFF.

A remark on this clonotype: With a much larger clone just one base away, this may be a read error. The CDR3 carries no conserved terminal phenylalanine or tryptophan, so it likely arises from a read error. The chain links TRBV15 to TRBJ2-3; D gene unclear. The CDR3 totals 13 residues. Germline V gene sequence: CDR1 LNHNV, CDR2 YYDKDF (reference sequence). Trimming left V 1 base short and J 6 bases short, with 8 bases between. The CDR3 sequence is CATSRVKADTQYI. Here the CDR3 DNA reads TGTGCCACCAGCAGAGTCAAAGCGGATACGCAGTATATT.

In regard to this clonotype: A read error may explain this, as a much larger clone is one base away. The V call is TRBV29-1, the J call TRBJ2-1; D gene unclear. This CDR3 has 12 amino acids. Germline CDR1 is SQVTM and CDR2 is ANQGSEA. The CDR3 bases are TGCAGCGTTGTAGGTTACTACAATAAGCAGTTCTTC. Translating gives CSVVGYYNKQFF.

This clonotype was seen ten or more times. The chain joins TRBV7-9 to TRBJ2-3; D is unclear. V lost 1 base, J lost 2 bases, and 10 bases lay in between. The CDR3 spans 15 residues. CDR1 and CDR2 from the germline V gene are SEHNR and FQNEAQ (reference sequence). The CDR3 nucleotides read TGTGCCAGCAGCTTAGTGAACTCTTACACAGATACGCAGTATTTT. Amino acids: CASSLVNSYTDTQYF.

This clonotype was found many times. The rearrangement links TRBV20-1 to TRBJ1-2; the D is unclear. This CDR3 is built from 10 residues. Trimming shortened V by 5 bases and J by 4 bases, and 5 bases separated the two germline ends. The germline gives CDR1 DFQATT, CDR2 SNEGSKA (reference sequence). CDR3 protein: CSAGSYGYTF. The CDR3 nucleotides are TGCAGTGCTGGTTCCTATGGCTACACCTTC.

This clonotype appeared a few times. This sequence joins TRBV28 and TRBJ2-7; TRBD2 matches at 7 bases. The germline V gene encodes CDR1 MDHEN and CDR2 SYDVKM. The CDR3 has 15 amino acids. Trimming cost V 8 bases and J 0 bases; bases outside gene matches: 10. DNA of the CDR3: TGTGCCAGCCACACGGAGACTAGCAGCTCCTACGAGCAGTACTTC. Translated, it gives CASHTETSSSYEQYF.

The chain joins TRBV4-2 to TRBJ2-7; D is perhaps TRBD1 (5 bases). V shed 1 base and J shed 6 bases, with 10 bases lying between them. The CDR3 covers 13 residues. In germline, CDR1 is LGHNA, CDR2 YNFKEQ. CDR3 nucleotide sequence: TGTGCCAGCAGCCAAGCAGGAAGGGGCGAGCAGTACTTC. Its protein is CASSQAGRGEQYF.

This clonotype has more than one count but fewer than ten. In nucleotides, the CDR3 is TGTGCCAGCACCTCTCCGGTGAGCTCCTACGAGCAGTACTTC. It translates to CASTSPVSSYEQYF. V is TRBV6-2 or TRBV6-3 and J is TRBJ2-7; D is undetermined. V dropped 7 bases and J dropped 0 bases, with 13 bases sitting between them. The CDR3 length is 14 residues. CDR1 MNHEY and CDR2 SVGEGT come from the germline V gene.

This clonotype was seen many times. The chain has TRBV5-1 and TRBJ2-3, with D perhaps matching TRBD2 (5 bases). Between the trimmed V and J ends, which lost 6 bases and 1 base, there was a span of 18 bases. CDR1 is SGHRS, CDR2 YFSETQ, per germline. This CDR3 has 16 residues. The CDR3 bases are TGCGCCAGCACCCCGATGGGTATTAGCGGCACAGATACGCAGTATTTT. This translates into CASTPMGISGTDTQYF.

The gene calls are TRBV7-2 and TRBJ2-7, with TRBD2 matching over 7 bases. This CDR3 comprises 14 residues. V trimming: 6 bases; J trimming: 3 bases; junction bases outside the gene matches: 8. Per germline, CDR1 SGHTA and CDR2 FQGNSA. In nucleotides, the CDR3 is TGTGCCAGCAGGGGGGGGGTCTACCACTACGAGCAGTACTTC. Translated, it gives CASRGGVYHYEQYF.

This clonotype appeared many times. This chain joins TRBV5-1 and TRBJ1-4; TRBD1 matches at 9 bases. Trimming took 0 bases from V and 8 from J; bases not matched to a gene: 5. CDR3 length: 15 residues. Germline V gene lookup returns CDR1 SGHRS and CDR2 YFSETQ. The CDR3 coding sequence is TGCGCCAGCAGCTTGGGACAGGGGGAGTTCGAAAAACTGTTTTTT. Translation gives CASSLGQGEFEKLFF.

This clonotype was counted only a few times. The V call is TRBV10-3, the J call TRBJ1-5, with a possible D match to TRBD1 (6 bases). The CDR3 has 14 residues. V lost 3 bases to trimming and J lost 9 bases, with 15 bases between them. Germline values: CDR1 ENHRY, CDR2 SYGVKD. CDR3 nucleotides: TGTGCCATCAGTGACGGGGACACCCTATGGCCCCAGCATTTT. Its protein product is CAISDGDTLWPQHF.

The chain is built from TRBV15 and TRBJ2-7, with D perhaps given as TRBD1 or TRBD2 (5 bases each). The CDR3 consists of 14 residues. Germline V gives CDR1 LNHNV, CDR2 YYDKDF (reference sequence). The germline V and J ends were trimmed by 2 bases and 5 bases, with 13 bases remaining between them. CDR3 nucleotides: TGTGCCACCAGCAGATCCTGGGGGTCGAACGAGCAGTACTTC. Translation: CATSRSWGSNEQYF. The complete variable domain, with remaining parts taken from reference TRBV15 and TRBJ2-7, reads DAMVIQNPRYQVTQFGKPVTLSCSQTLNHNVMYWYQQKSSQAPKLLFHYYDKDFNNEADTPDNFQSRRPNTSFCFLDIRSPGLGDTAMYLCATSRSWGSNEQYFGPGTRLTVT.

The J gene is TRBJ2-7, the V gene TRBV11-1; tentative D call: TRBD2 (5 bases). V gave up 5 bases and J gave up 3 bases, with 29 bases separating them. CDR1 and CDR2 from the germline V gene are SGHAT and FQDESV (reference sequence). The CDR3 is 19 amino acids. CDR3 sequence reads: CASSPSSPPTRRGSYEQYF. As DNA, the CDR3 is TGTGCCAGCAGCCCTAGCTCCCCTCCTACTAGACGAGGAAGCTACGAGCAGTACTTC.

The table lists this clonotype with many counts. V usage is TRBV19 and J usage is TRBJ2-1, with unresolved D. In germline, CDR1 is LNHDA, CDR2 SQIVND (reference sequence). This CDR3 spans 14 amino acids. V shed 2 bases and J shed 3 bases, with 8 bases lying between them. CDR3: CASSITVNYNEQFF. DNA of the CDR3: TGTGCCAGTAGTATAACCGTTAACTACAATGAGCAGTTCTTC. Based on the CDR3 plus reference TRBV19 and TRBJ2-1, the full variable domain is DGGITQSPKYLFRKEGQNVTLSCEQNLNHDAMYWYRQDPGQGLRLIYYSQIVNDFQKGDIAEGYSVSREKKESFPLTVTSAQKNPTAFYLCASSITVNYNEQFFGPGTRLTVL.

The chain employs TRBV5-1 and TRBJ1-2; D is possibly TRBD1 (6 bases). From germline, CDR1 is SGHRS and CDR2 YFSETQ. V lost 7 bases and J 5 bases, leaving 18 bases between the germline ends. The CDR3 covers 14 residues. The CDR3 bases are TGCGCCAGCTCTGCCCTCGGGGGCCATTATGGCTACACCTTC. Amino acid sequence: CASSALGGHYGYTF. Together with reference TRBV5-1 and TRBJ1-2, the CDR3 gives the full variable domain: KAGVTQTPRYLIKTRGQQVTLSCSPISGHRSVSWYQQTPGQGLQFLFEYFSETQRNKGNFPGRFSGRQFSNSRSEMNVSTLELGDSALYLCASSALGGHYGYTFGSGTRLTVV.

This clonotype has a count of ten or more. J is TRBJ2-7 and V is TRBV4-1; TRBD1 agrees at 8 bases. CDR3 length: 16 residues. The V segment lost 4 bases and the J segment 4 bases; nucleotides outside the gene matches: 12. Germline CDR1 MGHRA, CDR2 YSYEKL. CDR3 protein: CASSRGDRGGVYEQYF. The CDR3 DNA reads TGCGCCAGCAGCCGGGGTGACAGGGGAGGCGTGTACGAGCAGTACTTC.

This clonotype was picked up a small number of times. As DNA, the CDR3 is TGTGCCAGCAGTGAGGACAGGGAGGGAGCAGATACGCAGTATTTT. Translated: CASSEDREGADTQYF. This sequence joins TRBV2 and TRBJ2-3, with a weak D call TRBD1 (8 bases). The length of the CDR3 is 15 residues. With 3 bases removed from V and 4 bases from J, the gap between germline ends came to 14 bases. Germline V gene data show CDR1 as SNHLY and CDR2 as FYNNEI.

In this sample, this clonotype turned up many times. CDR3 sequence reads: CASSQDSGIWNTQYF. DNA for the CDR3: TGCGCCAGCAGCCAAGATAGTGGGATCTGGAATACGCAGTATTTT. V gene TRBV4-3 combines with J gene TRBJ2-3; no definite D call. V was pared by 0 bases and J by 7 bases, with 14 bases between. In germline, CDR1 is LGHNA, CDR2 YSLEER. The CDR3 contains 15 residues.

In this sample, this clonotype turned up many times. The chain is built from TRBV4-1 and TRBJ2-1; 13 bases line up with TRBD2. CDR3 length equals 16 residues. The germline CDR1 and CDR2 sequences are MGHRA and YSYEKL. V lost 2 bases, J lost 8 bases, and 6 bases stayed unmatched. CDR3: CASSQPLAGGYHEQFF. CDR3 coding DNA: TGCGCCAGCAGCCAACCACTAGCGGGAGGGTATCATGAGCAGTTCTTC.

This clonotype appeared many times. This chain connects TRBV7-6 to TRBJ2-3; TRBD2 matches 7 bases. Germline V gene sequence: CDR1 SGHVS, CDR2 FNYEAQ. This CDR3 is built from 15 residues. J was trimmed by 6 bases and V by 1 base; bases with no gene match: 7. CDR3 DNA sequence: TGTGCCAGCAGCTTAGATAGCGGGCCCCCGGATACGCAGTATTTT. The encoded protein is CASSLDSGPPDTQYF.

This clonotype has ten or more counts. The chain links TRBV5-5 to TRBJ2-1, with D tentatively TRBD1 or TRBD2 (5 bases each). Germline V gene lookup returns CDR1 SGHKS and CDR2 YYEKEE (reference sequence). Trimming removed 2 bases from V and 7 bases from J, with 10 bases in between. The CDR3 is made up of 13 amino acids. The CDR3 spells CASSFWWGNEQFF. As DNA, the CDR3 is TGTGCCAGCAGCTTCTGGTGGGGGAATGAGCAGTTCTTC.

The chain is built from TRBV4-1 and TRBJ2-5, with D possibly matching TRBD2 (5 bases). From germline, CDR1 is MGHRA and CDR2 YSYEKL. The CDR3 has 14 amino acids. The V and J ends lost 2 bases and 5 bases respectively, with 12 bases between them. The CDR3 sequence: CASSQTQAEETQYF. CDR3 DNA: TGCGCCAGCAGCCAAACGCAAGCGGAGGAGACCCAGTACTTC.